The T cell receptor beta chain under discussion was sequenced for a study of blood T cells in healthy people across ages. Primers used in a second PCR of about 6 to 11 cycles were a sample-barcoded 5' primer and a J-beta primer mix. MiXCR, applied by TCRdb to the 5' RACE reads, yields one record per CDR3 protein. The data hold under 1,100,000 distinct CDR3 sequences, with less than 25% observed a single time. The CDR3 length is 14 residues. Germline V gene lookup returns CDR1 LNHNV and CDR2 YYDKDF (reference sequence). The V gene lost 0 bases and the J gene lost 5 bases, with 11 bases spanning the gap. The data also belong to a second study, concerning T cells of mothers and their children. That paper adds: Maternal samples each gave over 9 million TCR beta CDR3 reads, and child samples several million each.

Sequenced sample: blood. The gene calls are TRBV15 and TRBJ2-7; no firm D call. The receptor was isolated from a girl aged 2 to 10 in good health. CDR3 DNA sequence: TGTGCCACCAGCAGAGACTATGAAGGAGACGAGCAGTACTTC. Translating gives CATSRDYEGDEQYF.